The following is a T cell receptor (beta chain) sequence with its context. Per the germline V gene, CDR1 is SGHAT and CDR2 is FQNNGV. This CDR3 is built from 13 residues. V was pared by 4 bases and J by 1 base, with 8 bases between. The data originate from a study of blood T cell repertoires in COVID-19. Study summary: T cells, B-cell-depleted T cells, or PBMCs supplied cDNA or gDNA.

As originally analysed: Cell counts per sample came from amplifying reference gene primers. TCRdb's copy holds only in-frame clones and misses some; the assay was immunoSEQ multiplex PCR. V and J calls and clone size are those listed in that table; D and trimming were worked out from the DNA. The sample lists under 100,000 clones, roughly 77% seen once, with 10% to 15% in the top ten. This chain uses TRBV11-2 with TRBJ2-7; no clear D gene. Material: peripheral blood. The receptor was derived from a human donor in a cohort sampled during active COVID-19. The CDR3 sequence: CASSSLRSYEQYF. DNA for the CDR3: TGTGCCAGCAGCTCCCTGAGATCCTACGAGCAGTACTTC. Full variable domain (missing parts from reference TRBV11-2 and TRBJ2-7): EAGVAQSPRYKIIEKRQSVAFWCNPISGHATLYWYQQILGQGPKLLIQFQNNGVVDDSQLPKDRFSAERLKGVDSTLKIQPAKLEDSAVYLCASSSLRSYEQYFGPGTRLTVT.